The 2 T cell receptor beta chains below were found in one sample sequenced in a study of cytomegalovirus exposure and HLA in healthy donors. Researchers ran the PCR with 60 Vbeta and 13 Jbeta primers. Profiled with immunoSEQ multiplex PCR; TCRdb holds only in-frame clones, not every one. The profile covers under 250,000 clones, with about 77% appearing a single time and roughly 0.45% taken by the ten largest. Sequencing was done on a sample of PBMCs. The receptors derive from a boy aged 5 to 17 in good health and CMV-seronegative.

The chain is built from TRBV7-9 and TRBJ2-7, with D perhaps TRBD2 (5 bases). Germline-derived CDR1 and CDR2 are SEHNR and FQNEAQ (reference sequence). This CDR3 contains 16 residues. Deletions cut 10 bases from V and 6 bases from J, with 28 bases between. The CDR3 DNA reads TGTGCCACTTCAGCGGCGGCAGGCGAACCTTACACCGAGCAGTACTTC. It is translated as CATSAAAGEPYTEQYF.

V gene TRBV2 combines with J gene TRBJ1-3; the D gene is possibly TRBD1 (5 bases). In germline, CDR1 is SNHLY, CDR2 FYNNEI. The CDR3 is 13 amino acids. Trimming left V 1 base short and J 6 bases short, with 7 bases between. CDR3 protein: CASSEDRLNTIYF. The DNA for the CDR3 is TGTGCCAGCAGTGAAGACAGGTTAAACACCATATATTTT.